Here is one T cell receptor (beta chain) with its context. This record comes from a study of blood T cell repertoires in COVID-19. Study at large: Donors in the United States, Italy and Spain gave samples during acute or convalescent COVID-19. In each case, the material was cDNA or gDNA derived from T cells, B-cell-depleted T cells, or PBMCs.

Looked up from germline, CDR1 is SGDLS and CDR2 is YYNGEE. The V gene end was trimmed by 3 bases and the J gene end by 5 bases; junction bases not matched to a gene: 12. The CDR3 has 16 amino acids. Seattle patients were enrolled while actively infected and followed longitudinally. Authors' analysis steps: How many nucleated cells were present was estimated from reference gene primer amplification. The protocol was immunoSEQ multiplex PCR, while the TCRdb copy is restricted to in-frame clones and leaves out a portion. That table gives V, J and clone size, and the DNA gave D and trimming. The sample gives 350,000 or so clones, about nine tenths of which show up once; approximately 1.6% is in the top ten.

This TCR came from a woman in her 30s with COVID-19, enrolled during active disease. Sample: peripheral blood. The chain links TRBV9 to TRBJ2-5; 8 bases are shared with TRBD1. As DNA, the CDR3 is TGTGCCAGCAGCGGAGGCGGACAGGGAGGTTTGGAGACCCAGTACTTC. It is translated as CASSGGGQGGLETQYF.